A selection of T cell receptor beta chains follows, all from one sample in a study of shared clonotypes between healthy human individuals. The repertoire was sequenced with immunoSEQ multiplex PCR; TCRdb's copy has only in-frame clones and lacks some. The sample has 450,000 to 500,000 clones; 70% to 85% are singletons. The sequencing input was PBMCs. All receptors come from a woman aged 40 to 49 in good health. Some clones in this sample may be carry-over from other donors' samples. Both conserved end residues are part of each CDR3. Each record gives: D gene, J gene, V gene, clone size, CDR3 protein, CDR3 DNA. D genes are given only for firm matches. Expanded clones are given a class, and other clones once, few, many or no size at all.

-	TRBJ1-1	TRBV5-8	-	CASTLEWGPAMNTEAFF	TGTGCCAGCACCTTAGAGTGGGGTCCAGCGATGAACACTGAAGCTTTCTTT
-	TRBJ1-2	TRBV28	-	CASSFARPYGYTF	TGTGCCAGCAGTTTTGCCCGGCCTTATGGCTACACCTTC
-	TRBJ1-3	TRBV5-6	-	CASSTTGTPSRFSGNTIYF	TGTGCCAGCAGCACCACCGGGACACCCTCGAGATTCTCTGGAAACACCATATATTTT
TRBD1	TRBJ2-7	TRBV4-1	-	CASSQDYGQGTYEQYF	TGCGCCAGCAGCCAAGATTATGGACAGGGGACCTACGAGCAGTACTTC
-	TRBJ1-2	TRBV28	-	CASSRGVGGRGYTF	TGTGCCAGCAGCCGTGGGGTGGGGGGACGAGGCTATACCTTC
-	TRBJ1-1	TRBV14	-	CASRAGSEAFF	TGTGCCAGCAGGGCTGGTTCTGAAGCTTTCTTT
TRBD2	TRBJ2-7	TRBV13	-	CASSLSPRPGTSVEYEQYF	TGTGCCAGCAGCTTAAGCCCCCGGCCCGGGACTAGCGTGGAGTACGAGCAGTACTTC
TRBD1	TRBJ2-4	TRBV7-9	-	CASSPQGLAKNIQYF	TGTGCCAGCAGCCCACAGGGGTTAGCCAAAAACATTCAGTACTTC
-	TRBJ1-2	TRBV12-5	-	CASGLGETYGYTF	TGTGCTAGTGGTTTAGGGGAGACCTATGGCTACACCTTC
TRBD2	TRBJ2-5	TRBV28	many	CASSLTSGRLGETQYF	TGTGCCAGCAGTTTGACTAGCGGGAGGTTGGGAGAGACCCAGTACTTC
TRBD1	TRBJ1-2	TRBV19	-	CASSSTGGTIYGYTF	TGTGCCAGTAGTTCAACAGGGGGCACTATCTATGGCTACACCTTC
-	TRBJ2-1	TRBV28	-	CASSPWTYNEQFF	TGTGCCAGCAGTCCCTGGACCTACAATGAGCAGTTCTTC
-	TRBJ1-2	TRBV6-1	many	CASMRQLGYGYTF	TGTGCCAGCATGAGACAGCTTGGCTATGGCTACACCTTC
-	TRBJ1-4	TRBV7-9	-	CASSLVGLGGGNEKLFF	TGTGCCAGCAGCTTGGTAGGACTTGGCGGAGGTAATGAAAAACTGTTTTTT
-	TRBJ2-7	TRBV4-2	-	CASSQGLEGSYEQYF	TGTGCCAGCAGCCAAGGCTTGGAGGGCTCCTACGAGCAGTACTTC
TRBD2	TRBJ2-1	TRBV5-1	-	CASSPGTSGLNEQFF	TGCGCCAGCAGCCCCGGGACTAGCGGGCTCAATGAGCAGTTCTTC